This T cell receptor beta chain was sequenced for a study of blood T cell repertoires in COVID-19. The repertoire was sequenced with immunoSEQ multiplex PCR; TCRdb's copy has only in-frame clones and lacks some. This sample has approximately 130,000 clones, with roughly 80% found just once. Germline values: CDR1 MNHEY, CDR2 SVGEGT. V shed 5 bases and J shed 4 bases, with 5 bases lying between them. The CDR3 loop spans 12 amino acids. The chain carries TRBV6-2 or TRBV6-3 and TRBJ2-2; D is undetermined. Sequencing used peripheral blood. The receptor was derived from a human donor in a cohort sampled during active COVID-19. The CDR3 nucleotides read TGTGCCAGCAGTCTCTCCACCGGGGAGCTGTTTTTT. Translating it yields CASSLSTGELFF.